This record concerns one T cell receptor (beta chain) sequence. Its antigen is unidentified. Clones were sequenced by immunoSEQ multiplex PCR, and TCRdb holds only the in-frame ones, with some missing. Of just under 55,000 clones in the sample, around 80% were seen once. This entry comes from a study of OX40 agonist ivuxolimab in advanced cancers. For the study at large: Antecedent anti-PD-1, anti-PD-L1 or anti-CTLA-4 therapy was permissible, with about 39% having received some.

With 1 base removed from V and 0 bases from J, the gap between germline ends came to 13 bases. The CDR3 sequence is 17 residues long. The V gene's germline CDR1 is SGHTA and CDR2 FQGNSA. Study-wide results and caveats: Mean expanded clone counts were higher in CD8+ than CD4+ T cells.

V is TRBV7-2 and J is TRBJ1-5; D is possibly TRBD1 (5 bases). This TCR was sampled from an adult with an advanced solid tumor such as melanoma, head and neck, liver or kidney cancer. The sample consisted of CD4+ or CD8+ T cells sorted from blood, taken in a trial of the OX40 agonist ivuxolimab. The CDR3 here is CASSLVGTGHSNQPQHF. CDR3 nucleotide sequence: TGTGCCAGCAGCTTAGTGGGTACAGGACATAGCAATCAGCCCCAGCATTTT.